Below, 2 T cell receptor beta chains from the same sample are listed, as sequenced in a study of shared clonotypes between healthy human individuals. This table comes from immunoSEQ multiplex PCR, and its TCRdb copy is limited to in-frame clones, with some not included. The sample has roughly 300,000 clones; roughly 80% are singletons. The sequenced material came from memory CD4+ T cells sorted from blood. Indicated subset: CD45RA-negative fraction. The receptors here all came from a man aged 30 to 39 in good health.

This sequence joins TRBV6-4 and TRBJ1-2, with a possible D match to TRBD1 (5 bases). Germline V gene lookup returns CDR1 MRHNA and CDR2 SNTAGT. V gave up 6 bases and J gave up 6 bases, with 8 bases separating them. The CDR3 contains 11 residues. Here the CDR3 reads CASRGVDGYTF. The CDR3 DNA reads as TGTGCCAGCAGGGGGGTGGATGGCTACACCTTC.

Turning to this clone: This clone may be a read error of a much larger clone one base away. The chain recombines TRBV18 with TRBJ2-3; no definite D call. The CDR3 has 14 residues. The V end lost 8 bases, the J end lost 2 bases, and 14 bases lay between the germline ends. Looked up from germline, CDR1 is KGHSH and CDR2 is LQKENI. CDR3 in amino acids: CASPQQTDTDTQYF. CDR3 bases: TGTGCCAGCCCACAACAGACCGACACAGATACGCAGTATTTT.